This T cell receptor (beta chain) was recovered during a study of cytomegalovirus exposure and HLA in healthy donors. Study-wide results and limits: The number of N-insertions in an Asian-associated ancestry cluster was reportedly below the roughly 670-donor mean in a later analysis. One cluster of highly shared sequence variants probably arose as a sequencing artifact.

The PCR used 60 Vbeta and 13 Jbeta primers. Clones were read by immunoSEQ multiplex PCR, and TCRdb kept only the in-frame ones, dropping some. The sample has a few hundred thousand clones, approximately 90% seen once. A word on this clone: Its antigen is currently unknown.

J was trimmed by 4 bases and V by 6 bases; bases with no gene match: 8. The CDR3 is 15 residues long. Per germline, CDR1 MNHEY and CDR2 SVGAGI. The sequence derives from a young woman in good health and CMV-seronegative. What was sequenced was PBMCs. The chain recombines TRBV6-5 with TRBJ2-1; 8 nucleotides line up with TRBD2. As DNA, the CDR3 is TGTGCCAGCAGCCCGGAGCGGGGGACATACAATGAGCAGTTCTTC. Translation gives CASSPERGTYNEQFF.